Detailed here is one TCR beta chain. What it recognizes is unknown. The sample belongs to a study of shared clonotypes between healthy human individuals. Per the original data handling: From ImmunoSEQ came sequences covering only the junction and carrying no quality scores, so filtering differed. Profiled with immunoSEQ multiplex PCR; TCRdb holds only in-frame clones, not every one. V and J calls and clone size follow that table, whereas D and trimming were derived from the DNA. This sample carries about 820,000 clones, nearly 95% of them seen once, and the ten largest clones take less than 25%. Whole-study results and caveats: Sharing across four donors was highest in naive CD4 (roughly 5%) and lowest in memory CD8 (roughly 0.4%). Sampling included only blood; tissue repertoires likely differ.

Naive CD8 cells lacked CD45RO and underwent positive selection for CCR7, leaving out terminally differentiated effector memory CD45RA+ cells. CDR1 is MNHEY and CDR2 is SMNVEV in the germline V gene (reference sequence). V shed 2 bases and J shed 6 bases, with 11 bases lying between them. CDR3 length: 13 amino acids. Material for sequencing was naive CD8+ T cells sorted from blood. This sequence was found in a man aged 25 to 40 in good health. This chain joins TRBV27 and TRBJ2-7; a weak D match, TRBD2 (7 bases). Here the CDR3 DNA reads TGTGCCAGCAGTTTACGGGGGGCGGGCGAGCAGTACTTC. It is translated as CASSLRGAGEQYF.